The rows below give T cell receptor beta chains drawn from one sample of a study of response to subunit inactivated influenza vaccine. Via MiXCR, TCRdb re-called the RT-PCR reads, giving one row per CDR3 protein. The sample contains 500,000 or so distinct CDR3 sequences, more than 15% of which appear only once. The starting material was CD4+ T cells sorted from PBMCs, obtained roughly 24 months after vaccination. The receptors come from a man between 50 and 75 years old who received an inactivated influenza vaccine. CDR3s include the opening cysteine and the closing phenylalanine or tryptophan. The order of the fields is clone size, J gene, V gene, D gene, CDR3 protein, CDR3 DNA. The D gene is left open where the match is weak. Only part of the rows carry a size: once, few, many, or a class if the clone is expanded.

clone_size: few; j_call: TRBJ2-1; v_call: TRBV29-1; d_call: .; cdr3_aa: CSVEEWVAFYNEQFF; cdr3_nt: TGCAGCGTTGAAGAATGGGTAGCTTTCTACAATGAGCAGTTCTTC
clone_size: few; j_call: TRBJ2-2; v_call: TRBV6-1; d_call: .; cdr3_aa: CASTPSRGIANTGELFF; cdr3_nt: TGTGCCAGCACCCCTTCAAGGGGTATCGCGAACACCGGGGAGCTGTTTTTT
clone_size: .; j_call: TRBJ1-2; v_call: TRBV7-2; d_call: .; cdr3_aa: CASSPRVGASYGYTF; cdr3_nt: TGTGCCAGCAGCCCTCGGGTGGGGGCAAGCTATGGCTACACCTTC
clone_size: .; j_call: TRBJ2-7; v_call: TRBV28; d_call: .; cdr3_aa: CASRSSYEQYF; cdr3_nt: TGTGCCAGCAGAAGCTCCTACGAGCAGTACTTC
clone_size: few; j_call: TRBJ2-2; v_call: TRBV20-1; d_call: .; cdr3_aa: CSASRGHPNTGELFF; cdr3_nt: TGCAGTGCTAGTAGGGGACACCCGAACACCGGGGAGCTGTTTTTT
clone_size: many; j_call: TRBJ1-1; v_call: TRBV7-2; d_call: .; cdr3_aa: CASRSGRIPTEAFF; cdr3_nt: TGTGCCAGCCGCTCTGGACGGATTCCCACTGAAGCTTTCTTT
clone_size: .; j_call: TRBJ2-7; v_call: TRBV5-1; d_call: TRBD1; cdr3_aa: CASSQGQSGGSYEQYF; cdr3_nt: TGCGCCAGCAGCCAGGGACAGTCAGGGGGTTCCTACGAGCAGTACTTC
clone_size: .; j_call: TRBJ2-7; v_call: TRBV3-1; d_call: TRBD2; cdr3_aa: CASSPGTSRSEQYF; cdr3_nt: TGTGCCAGCAGCCCAGGGACTAGTCGGTCCGAGCAGTACTTC
clone_size: many; j_call: TRBJ2-1; v_call: TRBV25-1; d_call: TRBD2; cdr3_aa: CASSGLAPYNEQFF; cdr3_nt: TGTGCCAGCAGTGGACTAGCGCCTTACAATGAGCAGTTCTTC
clone_size: .; j_call: TRBJ2-1; v_call: TRBV7-6; d_call: .; cdr3_aa: CASSLPPANEQFF; cdr3_nt: TGTGCCAGCAGCTTACCCCCGGCCAATGAGCAGTTCTTC
clone_size: .; j_call: TRBJ1-1; v_call: TRBV27; d_call: .; cdr3_aa: CASSLSSGLNTEAFF; cdr3_nt: TGTGCCAGCAGTCTGTCTTCAGGGCTTAACACTGAAGCTTTCTTT
clone_size: .; j_call: TRBJ2-7; v_call: TRBV10-3; d_call: TRBD2; cdr3_aa: CAISGGAGGLSEQYF; cdr3_nt: TGTGCCATCAGTGGGGGTGCGGGAGGCCTCTCCGAGCAGTACTTC
clone_size: .; j_call: TRBJ2-3; v_call: TRBV6-1; d_call: .; cdr3_aa: CASRNRVGADTQYF; cdr3_nt: TGTGCCAGCAGAAACAGGGTTGGGGCAGATACGCAGTATTTT
clone_size: many; j_call: TRBJ2-6; v_call: TRBV29-1; d_call: .; cdr3_aa: CSVASGANVLTF; cdr3_nt: TGCAGCGTCGCCTCTGGGGCCAACGTCCTGACTTTC
clone_size: many; j_call: TRBJ2-5; v_call: TRBV15; d_call: .; cdr3_aa: CATSRDRGLASQETQYF; cdr3_nt: TGTGCCACCAGCCGTGACCGAGGGTTGGCGAGTCAAGAGACCCAGTACTTC
clone_size: few; j_call: TRBJ2-3; v_call: TRBV7-2; d_call: .; cdr3_aa: CASSLRGGSSTDTQYF; cdr3_nt: TGTGCCAGCAGCTTAAGGGGGGGCAGTAGCACAGATACGCAGTATTTT
clone_size: few; j_call: TRBJ2-7; v_call: TRBV20-1; d_call: TRBD2; cdr3_aa: CSASRTSGSFNEQYF; cdr3_nt: TGCAGTGCTTCACGGACTAGCGGGAGTTTCAACGAGCAGTACTTC
clone_size: once; j_call: TRBJ2-7; v_call: TRBV27; d_call: TRBD2; cdr3_aa: CASSLGPGLAGNYEQYF; cdr3_nt: TGTGCCAGCAGTTTAGGGCCGGGCCTAGCGGGGAACTACGAGCAGTACTTC
clone_size: few; j_call: TRBJ2-3; v_call: TRBV7-8; d_call: TRBD2; cdr3_aa: CASSFRGLADRTDTQYF; cdr3_nt: TGTGCCAGCAGCTTCAGAGGTCTAGCGGATCGCACAGATACGCAGTATTTT
clone_size: .; j_call: TRBJ1-4; v_call: TRBV6-2/TRBV6-3; d_call: .; cdr3_aa: CASSYSRGTLNEKLFF; cdr3_nt: TGTGCCAGCAGTTACTCGAGGGGGACACTTAATGAAAAACTGTTTTTT
clone_size: .; j_call: TRBJ1-2; v_call: TRBV27; d_call: .; cdr3_aa: CASSLSLLDTKGTGYTF; cdr3_nt: TGTGCCAGCAGTTTATCACTCCTGGACACTAAGGGGACTGGCTACACCTTC
clone_size: many; j_call: TRBJ2-7; v_call: TRBV12-3/TRBV12-4; d_call: TRBD1; cdr3_aa: CASSQGQGGFYEQYF; cdr3_nt: TGTGCCAGCAGTCAAGGACAGGGGGGATTCTACGAGCAGTACTTC
clone_size: .; j_call: TRBJ2-7; v_call: TRBV29-1; d_call: .; cdr3_aa: CSITEGGYVQYF; cdr3_nt: TGCAGCATTACCGAGGGGGGCTACGTGCAGTACTTC
clone_size: .; j_call: TRBJ2-7; v_call: TRBV3-1; d_call: TRBD2; cdr3_aa: CASSQGGSGGFYEQYF; cdr3_nt: TGTGCCAGCAGCCAAGGGGGTAGCGGGGGATTCTACGAGCAGTACTTC
clone_size: few; j_call: TRBJ1-1; v_call: TRBV5-1; d_call: TRBD1; cdr3_aa: CASSGQGPTEAFF; cdr3_nt: TGCGCCAGCAGCGGACAGGGACCAACTGAAGCTTTCTTT
clone_size: .; j_call: TRBJ2-2; v_call: TRBV5-1; d_call: .; cdr3_aa: CASSPGSTNTGELFF; cdr3_nt: TGCGCCAGCAGCCCCGGGTCTACGAACACCGGGGAGCTGTTTTTT
clone_size: .; j_call: TRBJ2-7; v_call: TRBV15; d_call: .; cdr3_aa: CATSRDRPTGYYEQYF; cdr3_nt: TGTGCCACCAGCAGAGATCGGCCCACAGGGTACTACGAGCAGTACTTC
clone_size: .; j_call: TRBJ2-7; v_call: TRBV24-1; d_call: TRBD1; cdr3_aa: CATSTGQGVSYEQYF; cdr3_nt: TGTGCCACCTCGACGGGACAGGGAGTATCCTACGAGCAGTACTTC
clone_size: .; j_call: TRBJ1-4; v_call: TRBV5-1; d_call: TRBD1; cdr3_aa: CASSSGTGVTNEKLFF; cdr3_nt: TGCGCCAGCAGCTCCGGGACAGGGGTCACTAATGAAAAACTGTTTTTT
clone_size: few; j_call: TRBJ1-1; v_call: TRBV6-5; d_call: .; cdr3_aa: CASSYTENTEAFF; cdr3_nt: TGTGCCAGCAGTTACACGGAGAACACTGAAGCTTTCTTT
clone_size: few; j_call: TRBJ2-7; v_call: TRBV14; d_call: TRBD1; cdr3_aa: CASSHRQGGDYEQYF; cdr3_nt: TGTGCCAGCAGCCACCGACAGGGGGGGGACTACGAGCAGTACTTC
clone_size: few; j_call: TRBJ1-1; v_call: TRBV5-5; d_call: .; cdr3_aa: CASSLHLGTEAFF; cdr3_nt: TGTGCCAGCAGCTTGCACCTGGGCACTGAAGCTTTCTTT
clone_size: few; j_call: TRBJ2-1; v_call: TRBV7-9; d_call: .; cdr3_aa: CASSFSGNEQFF; cdr3_nt: TGTGCCAGCAGCTTTAGTGGGAATGAGCAGTTCTTC
clone_size: few; j_call: TRBJ2-1; v_call: TRBV3-1; d_call: TRBD2; cdr3_aa: CASGTSGLNEQFF; cdr3_nt: TGTGCCAGCGGGACTAGCGGGCTAAATGAGCAGTTCTTC
clone_size: .; j_call: TRBJ2-1; v_call: TRBV6-1; d_call: TRBD2; cdr3_aa: CASRRLAGEFSEQFF; cdr3_nt: TGTGCCAGCAGGAGACTAGCGGGAGAATTCAGTGAGCAGTTCTTC
clone_size: few; j_call: TRBJ2-3; v_call: TRBV7-2; d_call: .; cdr3_aa: CASSLHASGTDTQYF; cdr3_nt: TGTGCCAGCAGCTTACACGCTTCGGGCACAGATACGCAGTATTTT
clone_size: few; j_call: TRBJ2-2; v_call: TRBV6-2/TRBV6-3; d_call: TRBD1; cdr3_aa: CASSYSGGATGELFF; cdr3_nt: TGTGCCAGCAGTTACTCAGGGGGCGCAACCGGGGAGCTGTTTTTT
clone_size: once; j_call: TRBJ2-7; v_call: TRBV28; d_call: TRBD1; cdr3_aa: CASNPTGDYEQYF; cdr3_nt: TGTGCCAGCAACCCGACAGGGGACTACGAGCAGTACTTC
clone_size: .; j_call: TRBJ1-2; v_call: TRBV28; d_call: .; cdr3_aa: CASNVQTFWGAIDGYTF; cdr3_nt: TGTGCCAGCAACGTCCAAACGTTTTGGGGGGCAATCGATGGCTACACCTTC
clone_size: once; j_call: TRBJ1-1; v_call: TRBV10-3; d_call: .; cdr3_aa: CAISPGPSTEAFF; cdr3_nt: TGTGCCATCAGCCCGGGGCCGAGCACTGAAGCTTTCTTT
clone_size: few; j_call: TRBJ2-3; v_call: TRBV6-6; d_call: .; cdr3_aa: CASTTGIDTQYF; cdr3_nt: TGTGCCAGCACAACAGGGATAGATACGCAGTATTTT
clone_size: .; j_call: TRBJ2-7; v_call: TRBV7-9; d_call: .; cdr3_aa: CASSLRATLYF; cdr3_nt: TGTGCCAGCAGCTTAAGGGCCACACTGTACTTC
clone_size: many; j_call: TRBJ2-7; v_call: TRBV9; d_call: .; cdr3_aa: CASSADLGLSEQYF; cdr3_nt: TGTGCCAGCAGCGCCGACCTGGGATTGAGCGAGCAGTACTTC
clone_size: .; j_call: TRBJ2-5; v_call: TRBV11-2; d_call: TRBD2; cdr3_aa: CASSLGTSPETQYF; cdr3_nt: TGTGCCAGCAGCTTGGGGACTAGCCCAGAGACCCAGTACTTC
clone_size: once; j_call: TRBJ2-5; v_call: TRBV5-4; d_call: TRBD2; cdr3_aa: CASSFTAGGGETQYF; cdr3_nt: TGTGCCAGCAGCTTTACAGCGGGAGGCGGTGAGACCCAGTACTTC
clone_size: few; j_call: TRBJ2-1; v_call: TRBV4-3; d_call: .; cdr3_aa: CASSRSGYNEQFF; cdr3_nt: TGCGCCAGCAGCCGATCAGGGTACAATGAGCAGTTCTTC
clone_size: few; j_call: TRBJ2-1; v_call: TRBV6-1; d_call: TRBD1; cdr3_aa: CASSMTGSGINEQFF; cdr3_nt: TGTGCCAGCAGTATGACAGGGTCGGGCATCAATGAGCAGTTCTTC
clone_size: .; j_call: TRBJ2-1; v_call: TRBV7-2; d_call: TRBD2; cdr3_aa: CASSPTRLAGTYNEQFF; cdr3_nt: TGTGCCAGCAGCCCCACTAGACTAGCGGGAACGTACAATGAGCAGTTCTTC
clone_size: .; j_call: TRBJ2-1; v_call: TRBV12-3/TRBV12-4; d_call: TRBD2; cdr3_aa: CASRWTSGPNEQFF; cdr3_nt: TGTGCCAGCAGATGGACTAGCGGGCCGAATGAGCAGTTCTTC
clone_size: .; j_call: TRBJ1-4; v_call: TRBV4-2; d_call: .; cdr3_aa: CASSQGSGTANEKLFF; cdr3_nt: TGTGCCAGCAGCCAAGGCTCCGGGACCGCTAATGAAAAACTGTTTTTT
clone_size: .; j_call: TRBJ2-2; v_call: TRBV5-1; d_call: .; cdr3_aa: CASRTGITLPNTGELFF; cdr3_nt: TGCGCCAGCAGAACAGGGATTACCTTACCGAACACCGGGGAGCTGTTTTTT